This TCR beta chain came from a study of T cell repertoires in cytomegalovirus infection. TCRdb re-analysed the reads in MiXCR, keeping a single row per CDR3 protein. This sample yields roughly 150,000 distinct CDR3 sequences, of which about 25% are seen a single time; around 9.9% belongs to the top ten. V gave up 5 bases and J gave up 1 base; unmatched junction bases: 3. The CDR3 runs to 14 residues. This clonotype was detected many times. Its antigen is unidentified. General study points: CMV carriers with the relevant HLA were identified by cumulative public TCR beta family frequency.

Sequences were obtained from PBMCs. The TCR sequence derives from a human donor in good health (CMV status not recorded). Some clones in this sample may be carry-over from other donors' samples. V usage is TRBV12-3 or TRBV12-4 and J usage is TRBJ1-1, with 8 nucleotides matching TRBD1. The CDR3 sequence: CASSQGARNTEAFF. The CDR3 coding sequence is TGTGCCAGCAGTCAGGGGGCTAGGAACACTGAAGCTTTCTTT.